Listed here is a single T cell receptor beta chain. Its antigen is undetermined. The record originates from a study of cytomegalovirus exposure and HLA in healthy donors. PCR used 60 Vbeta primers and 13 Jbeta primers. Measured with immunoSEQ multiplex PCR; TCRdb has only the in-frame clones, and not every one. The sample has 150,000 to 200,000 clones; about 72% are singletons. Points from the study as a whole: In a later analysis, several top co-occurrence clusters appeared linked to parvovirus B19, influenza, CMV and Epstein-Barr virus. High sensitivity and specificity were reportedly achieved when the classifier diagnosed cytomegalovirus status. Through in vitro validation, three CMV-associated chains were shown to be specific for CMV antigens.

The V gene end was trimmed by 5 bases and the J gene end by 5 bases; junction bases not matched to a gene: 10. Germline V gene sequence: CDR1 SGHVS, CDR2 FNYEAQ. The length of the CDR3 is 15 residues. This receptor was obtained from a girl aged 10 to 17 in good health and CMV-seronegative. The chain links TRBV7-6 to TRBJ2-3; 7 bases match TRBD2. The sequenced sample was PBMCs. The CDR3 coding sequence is TGTGCCAGCAGCCTCCGGGCGGGGGTGGGAGATACGCAGTATTTT. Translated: CASSLRAGVGDTQYF.